These 2 T cell receptor beta chains were sequenced from one sample in a study of T cells in Graves' hyperthyroidism and ophthalmopathy. It was RNA transcripts that yielded the amplified TCR beta CDR3 regions. Carried out on the TCR CDR3, a first-round RT-PCR used the HTBI primer set. TCRdb analysed the multiplex PCR reads with MiXCR anew, one entry per CDR3 protein. Of some 800,000 distinct CDR3 sequences in the sample, approximately 40% were seen once. The sequencing input was blood. These receptors all stem from a man younger than 30 with Graves' hyperthyroidism.

This clonotype showed up many times. The genes are TRBV15 and TRBJ1-5; D is unclear. The CDR3 is 15 residues long. Germline-derived CDR1 and CDR2 are LNHNV and YYDKDF (reference sequence). V lost 0 bases and J 0 bases, leaving 6 bases between the germline ends. The CDR3 DNA follows: TGTGCCACCAGCAGAGATAGGTATAGCAATCAGCCCCAGCATTTT. Translated: CATSRDRYSNQPQHF.

This clonotype was detected a few times. The chain carries TRBV12-3 or TRBV12-4 and TRBJ1-2; perhaps TRBD1 as D (6 bases). V dropped 3 bases and J dropped 8 bases, with 22 bases sitting between them. The CDR3 totals 16 residues. DNA of the CDR3: TGTGCCAGCAGTTTCGCGTGGGGGGCGCGGGGGACCGGCTACACCTTC. Translating gives CASSFAWGARGTGYTF.